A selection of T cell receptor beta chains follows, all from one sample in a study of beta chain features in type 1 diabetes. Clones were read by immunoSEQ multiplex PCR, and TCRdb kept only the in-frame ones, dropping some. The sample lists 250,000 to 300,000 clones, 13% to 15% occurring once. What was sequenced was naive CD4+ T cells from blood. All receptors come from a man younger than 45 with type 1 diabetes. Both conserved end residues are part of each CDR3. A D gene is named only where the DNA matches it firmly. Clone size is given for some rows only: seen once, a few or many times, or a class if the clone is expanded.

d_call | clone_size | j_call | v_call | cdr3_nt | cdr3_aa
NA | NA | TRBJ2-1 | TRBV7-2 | TGTGCCAGCAGGGCGATGGGACTTAGCTCCTACAATGAGCAGTTCTTC | CASRAMGLSSYNEQFF
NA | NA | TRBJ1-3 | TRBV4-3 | TGCGCCAGCAGGTTGGCGGGCGGAAACACCATATATTTT | CASRLAGGNTIYF
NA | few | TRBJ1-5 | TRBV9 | TGTGCCAGCAGCGGAGGAGATCAGCCCCAGCATTTT | CASSGGDQPQHF
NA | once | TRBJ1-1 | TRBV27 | TGTGCCAGCAGTTTATCGAGGGCCCGGACGAGAAACACTGAAGCTTTCTTT | CASSLSRARTRNTEAFF
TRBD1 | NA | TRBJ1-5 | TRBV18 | TGTGCCAGCTCACCTCTTAAAGGGGGCGACCAGCCCCAGCATTTT | CASSPLKGGDQPQHF
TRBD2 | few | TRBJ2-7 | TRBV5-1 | TGCGCCAGCAGCTTGGGTCCGGGAGGGACCTACGAGCAGTACTTC | CASSLGPGGTYEQYF
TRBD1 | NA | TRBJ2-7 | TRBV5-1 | TGCGCCAGCAGCCGGGACAGGGTGAATTCCGAGCAGTACTTC | CASSRDRVNSEQYF
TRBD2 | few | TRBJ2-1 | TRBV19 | TGTGCCAGTAGTCCGTTAGCGGGAGGGTACAATGAGCAGTTCTTC | CASSPLAGGYNEQFF
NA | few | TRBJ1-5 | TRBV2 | TGTGCCAGCAAAGTGGAGCCTCAGCCCCAGCATTTT | CASKVEPQPQHF
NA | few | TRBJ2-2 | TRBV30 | TGTGCCTGGGGCCAGGGATGGAACACCGGGGAGCTGTTTTTT | CAWGQGWNTGELFF
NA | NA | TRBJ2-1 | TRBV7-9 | TGTGCCAGCAGCATGCGAACACCGGGGAATGAGCAGTTCTTC | CASSMRTPGNEQFF
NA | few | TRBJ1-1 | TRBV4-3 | TGCGCCAGCAGCCAAGAGACAGGACGAATGGGGACTGAAGCTTTCTTT | CASSQETGRMGTEAFF
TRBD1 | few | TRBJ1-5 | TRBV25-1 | TGTGCCAGCAGTGACCCGGGACAGGGGAATCAGCCCCAGCATTTT | CASSDPGQGNQPQHF
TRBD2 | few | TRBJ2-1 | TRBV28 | TGTGCCAGCAGAACCGGGACTAGCGCCAATGAGCAGTTCTTC | CASRTGTSANEQFF
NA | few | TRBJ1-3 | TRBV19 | TGTGCCAGTAGTATCCCCGGAGGCGGTGGCTCTGGAAACACCATATATTTT | CASSIPGGGGSGNTIYF
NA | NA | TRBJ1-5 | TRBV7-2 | TGTGCCAGCAGCTCGCAGGGAGGGTTAAATCAGCCCCAGCATTTT | CASSSQGGLNQPQHF
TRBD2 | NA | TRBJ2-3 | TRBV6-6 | TGTGCCTCCAGGGCCGGGAGGGCTAATACGCAGTATTTT | CASRAGRANTQYF
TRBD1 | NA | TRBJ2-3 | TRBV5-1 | TGCGCCAGCAGCCCGGGACAGGATTTCGCGTTAGATACGCAGTATTTT | CASSPGQDFALDTQYF
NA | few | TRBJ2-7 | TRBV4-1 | TGCGCCAGCAGCCAAGATGGATCGGGCGGCGGGAAACCCTACGAGCAGTACTTC | CASSQDGSGGGKPYEQYF
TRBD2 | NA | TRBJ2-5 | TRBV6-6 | TGTGCCAGTCAGAGCGGGGGGCAAGAGACCCAGTACTTC | CASQSGGQETQYF
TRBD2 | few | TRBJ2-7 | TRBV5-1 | TGCGCCAGCAGCTTGGAACTAGCGGGAGGAGGCGAGCAGTACTTC | CASSLELAGGGEQYF
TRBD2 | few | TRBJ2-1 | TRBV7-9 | TGTGCCAGCAGCTTCGTTCGACTAGCGACTTACAATGAGCAGTTCTTC | CASSFVRLATYNEQFF
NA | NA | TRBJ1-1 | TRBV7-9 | TGTGCCAGCCGTGGAGGTCCTGAAGCTTTCTTT | CASRGGPEAFF
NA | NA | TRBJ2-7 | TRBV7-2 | TGTGCCAGCAGCTTAGGGGGCACGATCACCTACGAGCAGTACTTC | CASSLGGTITYEQYF
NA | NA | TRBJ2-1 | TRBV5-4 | TGTGCCAGCAGTCGTCAACAGGACAGTGAGCAGTTCTTC | CASSRQQDSEQFF
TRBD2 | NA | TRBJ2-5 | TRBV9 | TGTGCCAGCAGTGCAAATAGCGGGAGGCATGAGGCCCAGTACTTC | CASSANSGRHEAQYF
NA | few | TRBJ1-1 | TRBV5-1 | TGCGCCAGCAGCTTGGATCCGGGGGGCACTGAAGCTTTCTTT | CASSLDPGGTEAFF
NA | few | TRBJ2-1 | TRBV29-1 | TGCAGCGTTGACGGGCCCCCTGCGGGCAATGAGCAGTTCTTC | CSVDGPPAGNEQFF
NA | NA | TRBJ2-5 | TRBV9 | TGTGCCAGCAGCGGGGGAGGAGGGAGCGGACGTGAGACCCAGTACTTC | CASSGGGGSGRETQYF
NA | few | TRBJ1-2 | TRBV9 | TGTGCCAGCAGCGTAGATCAGGGAGGCTATGGCTACACCTTC | CASSVDQGGYGYTF
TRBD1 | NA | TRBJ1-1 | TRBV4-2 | TGTGCCAGCAGCCTAGGCGTGGGACAGGGGAGGGGAGAAGCTTTCTTT | CASSLGVGQGRGEAFF
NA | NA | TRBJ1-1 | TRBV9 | TGTGCCAGCAGCGTAGCCGGGATGAACACTGAAGCTTTCTTT | CASSVAGMNTEAFF
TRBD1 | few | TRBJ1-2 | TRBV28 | TGTGCCAGCAGTCTCCCGACAGGGGAAAATGGCTACACCTTC | CASSLPTGENGYTF
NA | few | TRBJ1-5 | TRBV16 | TGTGCCAGCAGCCACATAAAAACACAGGGTAATAGCAATCAGCCCCAGCATTTT | CASSHIKTQGNSNQPQHF
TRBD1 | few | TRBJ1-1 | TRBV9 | TGTGCCAGCAGTCTACTGGGACAGCCAGACACTGAAGCTTTCTTT | CASSLLGQPDTEAFF
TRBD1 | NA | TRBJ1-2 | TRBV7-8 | TGTGCCAGCAGCTTAGACAGGGGAAGAGGCTACACCTTC | CASSLDRGRGYTF
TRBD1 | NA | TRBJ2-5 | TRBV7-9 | TGTGCCAGCAGGGGACAGGGAGAGACCCAGTACTTC | CASRGQGETQYF
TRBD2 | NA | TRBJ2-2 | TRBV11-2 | TGTGCCAGCAACGGGAGGTGGGACACCGGGGAGCTGTTTTTT | CASNGRWDTGELFF
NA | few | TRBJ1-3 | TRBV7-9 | TGTGCCGGCGCCTCAGGAAACTCTGGAAACACCATATATTTT | CAGASGNSGNTIYF